Listed below are T cell receptor beta chains from one sample, sequenced in a study of CD8 T cells in Susac syndrome. MiXCR, run by TCRdb on the immunoSEQ multiplex PCR reads, gives a single entry per CDR3 protein. The data show approximately 230,000 distinct CDR3 sequences, 93% seen once. The sequenced material came from CD4+ T cells from PBMCs. The receptors were sampled from a human donor with multiple sclerosis. CDR3s include the opening cysteine and the closing phenylalanine or tryptophan. Fields, in order: clone size, CDR3 length, J gene, V gene, D gene, CDR3 DNA, CDR3 protein. D genes are given only for firm matches. Where a row states a size, it is once, few, many or the class of an expanded clone; other rows omit it.

- | 15 | TRBJ2-5 | TRBV3-1 | - | TGTGCCAGCAGCCAAGATGCACTAGCACAAGAGACCCAGTACTTC | CASSQDALAQETQYF
once | 16 | TRBJ2-7 | TRBV19 | TRBD2 | TGTGCCAGTAGTATCTCTAGCGGGGGCCTCTCCTACGAGCAGTACTTC | CASSISSGGLSYEQYF
once | 14 | TRBJ2-3 | TRBV4-2 | TRBD2 | TGTGCCAGCAGCCCCTCGGGGAGGGGAGATACGCAGTATTTT | CASSPSGRGDTQYF
- | 15 | TRBJ2-1 | TRBV5-4 | TRBD2 | TGTGCCAGCAGCAAAACGGGGGGGGCCAGGTATGAGCAGTTCTTC | CASSKTGGARYEQFF
once | 16 | TRBJ2-1 | TRBV10-3 | TRBD2 | TGTGCCATCACTGACGGACTAGCGGGAGGCAACGGTGAGCAGTTCTTC | CAITDGLAGGNGEQFF
- | 15 | TRBJ2-3 | TRBV12-3/TRBV12-4 | TRBD2 | TGTGCCAGCAGACTTAGCGGGGGGGCCACAGATACGCAGTATTTT | CASRLSGGATDTQYF
- | 14 | TRBJ1-1 | TRBV5-1 | - | TGCGCCAGCAGCACGGACAGTAAGAACACTGAAGCTTTCTTT | CASSTDSKNTEAFF
- | 14 | TRBJ2-2 | TRBV20-1 | - | TGCAGTGCTAGAGATCTAGGCCGCGCCGGGGAGCTGTTTTTT | CSARDLGRAGELFF
- | 13 | TRBJ1-1 | TRBV12-3/TRBV12-4 | - | TGTGCCAGCAGTCCATATAGGAGCACTGGAGCTTTCTTT | CASSPYRSTGAFF
- | 13 | TRBJ1-5 | TRBV5-6 | - | TGTGCCAGCAGCTTGGGGGTGGCTCAGCCCCAGCATTTT | CASSLGVAQPQHF
- | 16 | TRBJ2-5 | TRBV5-5 | - | TGTGCCAGCAGCTTGTCCCCAGGGGTGGTTGGCGAGACCCAGTACTTC | CASSLSPGVVGETQYF
- | 13 | TRBJ1-1 | TRBV6-1 | - | TGTGCCAGCAGTGAACCCAGGCCGGCTGAAGCTTTCTTT | CASSEPRPAEAFF
- | 14 | TRBJ2-1 | TRBV20-1 | TRBD1 | TGCAGTGCTAGACCGGGACAGGGATTACATGAGCAGTTCTTC | CSARPGQGLHEQFF
- | 16 | TRBJ2-7 | TRBV6-1 | TRBD1 | TGTGCCAGCAGTGAATCGCCCGGGACAGGGCCGGTGATGCAGTACTTC | CASSESPGTGPVMQYF
few | 15 | TRBJ2-4 | TRBV5-4 | - | TGTGCCAGCAGCTTGGGTGGAGGAGCCAAAAACATTCAGTACTTC | CASSLGGGAKNIQYF
- | 18 | TRBJ2-3 | TRBV18 | TRBD2 | TGTGCCAGCTCACCGTCACTAGCGGGGGGGCCATGGACAGATACGCAGTATTTT | CASSPSLAGGPWTDTQYF
- | 17 | TRBJ2-3 | TRBV20-1 | TRBD2 | TGCAGTGCTGGAGGACTAGCGGGGGGGAAGAGGGCAGATACGCAGTATTTT | CSAGGLAGGKRADTQYF
- | 12 | TRBJ2-7 | TRBV20-1 | TRBD1 | TGCAGTGCTGACGACAGGGCCTACGAGCAGTACTTC | CSADDRAYEQYF
- | 12 | TRBJ1-1 | TRBV20-1 | - | TGTGCAGGGGCAGGGACGAACACTGAAGCTTTCTTT | CAGAGTNTEAFF
- | 16 | TRBJ2-5 | TRBV2 | TRBD2 | TGTGCCAGCAGAGAGACCTGGACTAGCGGGCAAGAGACCCAGTACTTC | CASRETWTSGQETQYF
- | 13 | TRBJ2-1 | TRBV3-1 | - | TGTGCCAGCAGCCCATCCCATACCAATGAGCAGTTCTTC | CASSPSHTNEQFF
- | 16 | TRBJ2-3 | TRBV24-1 | TRBD1 | TGTGCCACCAGTGAAACATCTGGCAGGGGGAAAGATACGCAGTATTTT | CATSETSGRGKDTQYF
- | 14 | TRBJ2-7 | TRBV7-8 | TRBD1 | TGTGCCAGCAGCTTAAGAGGGACAGGGACCGAGCAGTACTTC | CASSLRGTGTEQYF
- | 17 | TRBJ2-2 | TRBV4-1 | - | TGCGCCAGCTCTCGAACAGGGTCCCAGAGGGACACCGGGGAGCTGTTTTTT | CASSRTGSQRDTGELFF
- | 16 | TRBJ2-2 | TRBV4-1 | TRBD1 | TGCGCCAGCAGCCAGTACAGGGGACCAAACACCGGGGAGCTGTTTTTT | CASSQYRGPNTGELFF
- | 14 | TRBJ2-6 | TRBV9 | - | TGTGCCAGCAGCGGAATGTCTGGGGCCAACGTCCTGACTTTC | CASSGMSGANVLTF
- | 14 | TRBJ2-2 | TRBV29-1 | - | TGCAGCGTTGCCCGGGGGCCGAGCACCGGGGAGCTGTTTTTT | CSVARGPSTGELFF
- | 14 | TRBJ2-3 | TRBV10-3 | - | TGTGCCATCAGTGTGGGCAGGGGGGCAGATACGCAGTATTTT | CAISVGRGADTQYF
- | 14 | TRBJ1-1 | TRBV3-1 | - | TGTGCCAGCAGCCAACCCCCCCACCGGGGGGCAGCTTTCTTT | CASSQPPHRGAAFF
- | 15 | TRBJ2-7 | TRBV20-1 | TRBD1 | TGCAGTGCTAACCACAGGGGGCGCTGGGAATACGAGCAGTACTTC | CSANHRGRWEYEQYF
once | 12 | TRBJ1-4 | TRBV29-1 | TRBD1 | TGCAGCGTGGGACAGGTCAATGAAAAACTGTTTTTT | CSVGQVNEKLFF
- | 16 | TRBJ2-5 | TRBV11-2 | TRBD2 | TGTGCCAGCAGCTTATATGGTACTAGCGGGGGAGAGACCCAGTACTTC | CASSLYGTSGGETQYF
- | 16 | TRBJ1-3 | TRBV7-9 | - | TGTGCCAGCAGCTTAGCGAGCGACAGCTCTGGAAACACCATATATTTT | CASSLASDSSGNTIYF
- | 16 | TRBJ2-3 | TRBV6-1 | - | TGTGCCAGCAGTGAAGACCCCAGAATTAGCACAGATACGCAGTATTTT | CASSEDPRISTDTQYF
- | 15 | TRBJ1-1 | TRBV24-1 | - | TGTGCCACCAGTGACTCTCGCCGAGGGAACACTGAAGCTTTCTTT | CATSDSRRGNTEAFF
few | 12 | TRBJ1-2 | TRBV6-5 | TRBD1 | TGTGCCAGCAGTCGGACAGGCGGTGGCTACACCTTC | CASSRTGGGYTF
- | 14 | TRBJ2-7 | TRBV12-3/TRBV12-4 | - | TGTGCCAGCAGCCGCGGGACAGACACCTACGAGCAGTACTTC | CASSRGTDTYEQYF
once | 18 | TRBJ1-1 | TRBV23-1 | TRBD1 | TGCGCCAGCAGTCAACCGCGGGGGACAGGGGGTCCGAACACTGAAGCTTTCTTT | CASSQPRGTGGPNTEAFF
- | 13 | TRBJ1-2 | TRBV6-5 | - | TGTGCCAGCAGTTACGGGGGCATTTATGGCTACACCTTC | CASSYGGIYGYTF
- | 13 | TRBJ1-2 | TRBV7-9 | TRBD1 | TGTGCCAGCAGCTTCGCCAGGGGGCATGGCTACACCTTC | CASSFARGHGYTF
- | 13 | TRBJ2-1 | TRBV19 | - | TGTGCCAGTAGTATAGATGGCTACAATGAGCAGTTCTTC | CASSIDGYNEQFF
- | 13 | TRBJ1-1 | TRBV29-1 | TRBD1 | TGCAGCGTTGGGTCCACAGGGGATACTGAAGCTTTCTTT | CSVGSTGDTEAFF
- | 13 | TRBJ2-5 | TRBV29-1 | - | TGCAGCGTTGAAGGGGCTCTTCGCGAGACCCAGTACTTC | CSVEGALRETQYF
once | 13 | TRBJ1-4 | TRBV20-1 | - | TGCAGTGCTAGGAAGGGAAATAATGAAAAACTGTTTTTT | CSARKGNNEKLFF
- | 13 | TRBJ1-2 | TRBV7-9 | - | TGTGCCAGCAGCTCCGACCATTTTTATGGCTACACCTTC | CASSSDHFYGYTF
- | 17 | TRBJ2-3 | TRBV18 | - | TGTGCCAGCTCACCGAGTCAGGTCACCTCTAGCACAGATACGCAGTATTTT | CASSPSQVTSSTDTQYF
- | 14 | TRBJ2-1 | TRBV5-4 | - | TGTGCCAGCAGCATGGACTCCGCCTCTCCTGAGCAGTTCTTC | CASSMDSASPEQFF
- | 16 | TRBJ2-1 | TRBV20-1 | - | TGCAGTGCTAGAGCGGCTAGTGGGAGCTCCTGCAATGAGCAGTTCTTC | CSARAASGSSCNEQFF
- | 14 | TRBJ2-2 | TRBV7-7 | - | TGTGCTAGCAGCTCCGGGACAAACACCGGGGAGCTGTTTTTT | CASSSGTNTGELFF
- | 15 | TRBJ2-2 | TRBV5-1 | TRBD1 | TGCGCCAGCAGAGCAACCGGACAGGCCCCCGGGGAGCTGTTTTTT | CASRATGQAPGELFF